Sequencing of this TCR beta chain was carried out in a study of shared clonotypes between healthy human individuals. The wider study: Sampling drew on donors who were a couple of women and three men aged 18 to 49. Study observations and caveats: Memory subsets generally showed smaller estimated richness than naive subsets did. For naive CD4 cells, roughly 4.6% of clonotypes were shared across a handful of donors. Generation probabilities were higher for clonotypes shared across all four sorted-subset donors than for unshared ones.

Profiled with immunoSEQ multiplex PCR; TCRdb holds only in-frame clones, not every one. The repertoire consists of approximately 2.5 million clones, with just over 90% occurring once and the leading ten covering over 0.12%. CDR3 length: 15 amino acids. Trimming took off 2 bases at V and 0 bases at J, with 11 bases between the two ends. Germline lookup yields CDR1 KGHSH and CDR2 LQKENI. As to this clone: Its cognate antigen is unknown. At the DNA level, this CDR3 is encoded by other sequences in the same sample as well.

Sequenced sample: naive CD4+ T cells sorted from blood. The subset: CD45RA+ positively selected. The chain uses TRBV18 and TRBJ2-7; D gene unclear. This sequence was found in a man younger than 35 in good health. This CDR3 reads CASSPGQVSSYEQYF. The CDR3 nucleotides read TGTGCCAGCTCACCAGGGCAGGTTAGCTCCTACGAGCAGTACTTC. The full variable domain, completed using reference TRBV18 and TRBJ2-7, is NAGVMQNPRHLVRRRGQEARLRCSPMKGHSHVYWYRQLPEEGLKFMVYLQKENIIDESGMPKERFSAEFPKEGPSILRIQQVVRGDSAAYFCASSPGQVSSYEQYFGPGTRLTVT.